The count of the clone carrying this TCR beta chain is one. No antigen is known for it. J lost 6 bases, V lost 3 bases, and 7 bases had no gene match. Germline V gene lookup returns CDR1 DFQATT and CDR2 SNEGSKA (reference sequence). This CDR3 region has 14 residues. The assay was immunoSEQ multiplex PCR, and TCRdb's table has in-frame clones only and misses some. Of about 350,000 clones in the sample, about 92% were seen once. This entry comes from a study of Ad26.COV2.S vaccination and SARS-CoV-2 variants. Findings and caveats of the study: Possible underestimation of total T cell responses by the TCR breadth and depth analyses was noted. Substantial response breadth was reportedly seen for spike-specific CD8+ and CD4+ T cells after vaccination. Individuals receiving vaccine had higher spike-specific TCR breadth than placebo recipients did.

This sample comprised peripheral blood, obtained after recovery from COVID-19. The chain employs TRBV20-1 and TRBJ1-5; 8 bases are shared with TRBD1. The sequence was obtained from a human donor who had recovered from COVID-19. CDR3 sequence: CSASRQGAGQPQHF. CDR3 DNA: TGCAGTGCTAGTCGGCAGGGGGCCGGTCAGCCCCAGCATTTT.